The text below deals with one T cell receptor (beta chain). These data come from a study of T cell changes during pregnancy in multiple sclerosis. Produced via immunoSEQ multiplex PCR; TCRdb's table is partial and in-frame only. The profile shows around 60,000 clones, roughly 90% of them singletons. Germline assignment: CDR1 KGHSH and CDR2 LQKENI. Trimming removed 6 bases at V and 0 bases at J, with 12 bases between. There are 15 residues in the CDR3. The specimen was peripheral blood, collected in the first trimester of pregnancy. This receptor was identified in a female donor with multiple sclerosis, enrolled in a pregnancy study. The chain joins TRBV18 to TRBJ1-3; TRBD1 is a possible D gene (5 bases). CDR3 sequence reads: CASSQTENSGNTIYF. The CDR3, as DNA: TGTGCCAGCTCGCAGACAGAGAACTCTGGAAACACCATATATTTT.